The next 26 T cell receptor beta chains were all read from a single sample in a study of Graves' ophthalmopathy and Graves' hyperthyroidism. Amplifying from RNA transcripts, the study obtained TCR beta CDR3 regions. First-round RT-PCR employed HTBI primers, with a second-round multiplex PCR after it. TCRdb independently ran MiXCR on the multiplex PCR reads; one entry per CDR3 protein. The sample contains about 480,000 distinct CDR3 sequences, around an eighth of which appear only once. Sequenced: blood. The receptors come from a woman between 25 and 40 years old with Graves' ophthalmopathy.

This clonotype was observed at least ten times. CDR3 sequence (DNA): TGTGCCATCAGAGGGACGAGAAACACCATATATTTT. Translated, it gives CAIRGTRNTIYF. V is TRBV10-3 and J is TRBJ1-3, with TRBD1 as a possible D gene (5 bases). Germline V gene lookup returns CDR1 ENHRY and CDR2 SYGVKD. V shed 6 bases and J shed 5 bases, with 8 bases lying between them. The CDR3 length is 12 residues.

The sample holds many counts of this clonotype. This chain uses TRBV6-1 with TRBJ1-1; D remains unclear. The CDR3 length is 17 residues. The germline CDR1 and CDR2 sequences are MNHNS and SASEGT. Trimming took 0 bases from V and 1 from J, leaving 15 bases between them. The CDR3 DNA reads TGTGCCAGCAGTGAAGCGGGTTGGTGGTCTCAGAACACTGAAGCTTTCTTT. Amino acids: CASSEAGWWSQNTEAFF.

This clonotype was seen at least ten times. The V gene is TRBV25-1, the J gene TRBJ1-5; TRBD1 matches at 7 bases. This CDR3 is 15 amino acids long. Looked up from germline, CDR1 is MGHDK and CDR2 is SYGVNS. Trimming took 3 bases from V and 4 from J; bases not matched to a gene: 6. The CDR3: CASSEGTAYNQPQHF. CDR3 in DNA: TGTGCCAGCAGTGAGGGGACAGCGTATAATCAGCCCCAGCATTTT.

This clonotype showed up many times. The V and J genes are TRBV15 and TRBJ1-5, with 12 bases lining up with TRBD1. Unmatched junction bases numbered 15, after V lost 3 bases and J lost 0 bases. The length of the CDR3 is 21 residues. Looked up from germline, CDR1 is LNHNV and CDR2 is YYDKDF (reference sequence). For the CDR3, the DNA is TGTGCCACCAGCAGCGCCGGGACAGGGGGCATAGACTTATATAGCAATCAGCCCCAGCATTTT. Protein: CATSSAGTGGIDLYSNQPQHF.

The table lists this clonotype with many counts. The chain recombines TRBV6-1 with TRBJ2-2, with 9 positions matching TRBD2. The germline V gene encodes CDR1 MNHNS and CDR2 SASEGT. V lost 7 bases and J lost 7; bases outside the gene matches: 10. This CDR3 region has 15 residues. The CDR3 loop reads CASTRAGGRHGELFF. In nucleotides, the CDR3 is TGTGCCAGCACCAGAGCGGGGGGCCGACACGGGGAGCTGTTTTTT.

This clonotype showed up just a few times. The chain carries TRBV7-2 and TRBJ2-2, with TRBD2 as a possible D gene (5 bases). CDR3 size: 16 residues. Germline V gene lookup returns CDR1 SGHTA and CDR2 FQGNSA. Trimming removed 0 bases from V and 4 bases from J, with 12 bases in between. CDR3 protein: CASSLAGRATTGELFF. CDR3 nucleotide sequence: TGTGCCAGCAGCTTAGCTGGGCGGGCTACCACCGGGGAGCTGTTTTTT.

This clonotype was picked up many times. J is TRBJ1-5 and V is TRBV15; unclear D gene. CDR1 and CDR2 from the germline V gene are LNHNV and YYDKDF (reference sequence). CDR3 length equals 16 residues. V lost 3 bases and J lost 4, with 16 bases in between. The CDR3 DNA is TGTGCCACCAGCAGGACCCGGGAGACCGCGAATCAGCCCCAGCATTTT. It specifies CATSRTRETANQPQHF.

This clonotype was seen many times. The rearrangement uses TRBV9 and TRBJ1-1, with no clear D. The CDR3 totals 15 residues. Trimming cost V 0 bases and J 1 base, with 10 bases left between them. Germline assignment: CDR1 SGDLS and CDR2 YYNGEE. CDR3 in DNA: TGTGCCAGCAGCGTAGAAGAGGGAGCGAACACTGAAGCTTTCTTT. Amino acids: CASSVEEGANTEAFF.

This clonotype was counted between two and nine times. CDR3 DNA: TGCGCCAGCAGCCAAGTATCCGGGACAGCAAATCAGCCCCAGCATTTT. Protein product: CASSQVSGTANQPQHF. The chain employs TRBV4-1 and TRBJ1-5, with 7 bases fitting TRBD1. The germline CDR1 and CDR2 sequences are MGHRA and YSYEKL. This CDR3 region has 16 residues. Trimming took 1 base from V and 4 from J; bases not matched to a gene: 7.

This clonotype was observed at least ten times. The chain combines TRBV6-5 with TRBJ2-5; 7 bases align to TRBD2. The CDR3 runs to 17 residues. V lost 1 base and J lost 2; bases outside the gene matches: 10. CDR1 is MNHEY and CDR2 is SVGAGI in the germline V gene. The CDR3 sequence: CASSYYPGASGQETQYF. The CDR3 DNA sequence: TGTGCCAGCAGTTACTACCCCGGGGCTAGCGGACAAGAGACCCAGTACTTC.

This clonotype has just a few counts. The J gene is TRBJ1-2, the V gene TRBV27, with 7 positions matching TRBD1. V lost 0 bases to trimming and J lost 4 bases; unmatched junction nucleotides: 5. The CDR3 consists of 15 residues. Germline assignment: CDR1 MNHEY and CDR2 SMNVEV (reference sequence). The CDR3 sequence is CASSLSGRGTYGYTF. In nucleotides, the CDR3 is TGTGCCAGCAGTTTATCGGGCAGGGGGACCTATGGCTACACCTTC.

This clonotype came up many times. The chain recombines TRBV10-1 with TRBJ2-2; D not certain. Germline V lookup: CDR1 WNHNN, CDR2 SYGVQD (reference sequence). The CDR3 is made up of 14 amino acids. V was cut by 4 bases and J by 0 bases, with 6 bases left in between. The CDR3 DNA sequence: TGCGCCAGCAGTGTGGGGTCGAACACCGGGGAGCTGTTTTTT. Translating gives CASSVGSNTGELFF.

This clonotype was counted ten times or more. V gene TRBV28 combines with J gene TRBJ1-2; D is ambiguous. Germline values: CDR1 MDHEN, CDR2 SYDVKM. The CDR3 contains 12 residues. V was clipped by 2 bases and J by 5 bases, with 6 bases between them. The CDR3 region is CASSLPNYGYTF. The CDR3 nucleotides are TGTGCCAGCAGTTTACCCAATTATGGCTACACCTTC.

A few counts support this clonotype. This chain connects TRBV12-3 or TRBV12-4 to TRBJ2-7, with 9 bases matching TRBD2. This CDR3 has 16 amino acids. The trim removed 8 bases at V and 4 bases at J, leaving 15 bases unmatched. The CDR3 protein is CASSPSRGGLAYEQYF. The CDR3 DNA follows: TGTGCCAGCTCCCCCTCGCGGGGGGGCTTAGCTTACGAGCAGTACTTC.

This clonotype was observed at least ten times. The chain combines TRBV15 with TRBJ2-2, with a weak D call TRBD1 (6 bases). The germline V and J ends were trimmed by 4 bases and 0 bases, with 9 bases remaining between them. CDR1 LNHNV and CDR2 YYDKDF come from the germline V gene (reference sequence). This CDR3 is 15 amino acids long. The CDR3 bases are TGTGCCACCAGCATGGGACAAACGAACACCGGGGAGCTGTTTTTT. Amino acid sequence: CATSMGQTNTGELFF.

This clonotype was seen at least ten times. The gene calls are TRBV11-2 and TRBJ1-1, with no clear D. This CDR3 has 15 amino acids. Trimming cost V 5 bases and J 1 base, with 14 bases left between them. Germline CDR1 and CDR2: SGHAT and FQNNGV. The CDR3 DNA reads TGTGCCAGCAGCCCAGAAGGGCGGAAGAACACTGAAGCTTTCTTT. Residues: CASSPEGRKNTEAFF.

This clonotype was seen ten or more times. V gene TRBV20-1 combines with J gene TRBJ2-2; D is uncertain. There are 14 residues in the CDR3. Germline V gene data show CDR1 as DFQATT and CDR2 as SNEGSKA (reference sequence). V shed 3 bases and J shed 4 bases, with 12 bases lying between them. CDR3 nucleotide sequence: TGCAGTGCTAGTGGTAGTAGGTCCACCGGGGAGCTGTTTTTT. Translating gives CSASGSRSTGELFF.

This clonotype was recorded at least ten times. The chain employs TRBV24-1 and TRBJ2-7; D gene ambiguous. Germline assignment: CDR1 KGHDR and CDR2 SFDVKD. CDR3 length: 12 amino acids. Trimming removed 4 bases at V and 7 bases at J, with 10 bases between. In DNA form, the CDR3 reads TGTGCCACCAGTGACCCCAATACAGAGCAGTACTTC. The encoded protein is CATSDPNTEQYF.

The sample holds many counts of this clonotype. The chain is built from TRBV27 and TRBJ1-1, with a tentative D call TRBD1 (6 bases). Trimming removed 5 bases from V and 7 bases from J, with 14 bases in between. The CDR3 loop spans 13 amino acids. CDR1 is MNHEY, CDR2 SMNVEV, per germline (reference sequence). CDR3 coding DNA: TGTGCCAGCAGTGTTGGAGGGGGGTATGAAGCTTTCTTT. Protein sequence: CASSVGGGYEAFF.

This clonotype was recorded many times. The genes are TRBV11-2 and TRBJ2-5; D is unclear. Germline loops: CDR1 SGHAT, CDR2 FQNNGV. Deletions cut 5 bases from V and 7 bases from J, with 20 bases between. The CDR3 is 15 amino acids. CDR3 sequence reads: CASSPRLTQEATQYF. CDR3 in DNA: TGTGCCAGCAGCCCCCGTTTGACCCAAGAGGCGACCCAGTACTTC.

Ten or more counts support this clonotype. V is TRBV12-3 or TRBV12-4 and J is TRBJ2-5; D gene unclear. This CDR3 region has 12 residues. Trimming left V 6 bases short and J 4 bases short, with 9 bases between. This CDR3 is CASSETLETQYF. In DNA, the CDR3 is TGTGCCAGCAGCGAGACATTAGAGACCCAGTACTTC.

This clonotype was observed a handful of times. CDR3 region: CASSYPGQGLYTGELFF. Written as DNA, the CDR3 is TGTGCCAGCAGTTACCCGGGACAGGGGCTTTACACCGGGGAGCTGTTTTTT. The genes are TRBV6-5 and TRBJ2-2; TRBD1 aligns across 10 bases. The junction had 6 bases not matched to a gene; V was cut back by 2 bases and J by 3 bases. CDR1 and CDR2 from the germline V gene are MNHEY and SVGAGI. The CDR3 length is 17 residues.

This clonotype was seen many times. The chain carries TRBV12-3 or TRBV12-4 and TRBJ1-2; no firm D call. The length of the CDR3 is 13 residues. V was cut by 4 bases and J by 3 bases, with 9 bases left in between. The CDR3 DNA sequence: TGTGCCAGCAGTTGGGGAGGTGACTATGGCTACACCTTC. Encoded protein: CASSWGGDYGYTF.

This clonotype was observed many times. This chain connects TRBV27 to TRBJ2-7, with a tentative D call TRBD1 (6 bases). This CDR3 is 13 amino acids long. Trimming pared 5 bases from V and 5 bases from J, leaving 13 bases between. Germline lookup yields CDR1 MNHEY and CDR2 SMNVEV (reference sequence). The CDR3 coding sequence is TGTGCCAGCAGTCCCGAGACAGGAAACGAGCAGTACTTC. This translates into CASSPETGNEQYF.

This clonotype was counted a few times. The rearrangement links TRBV10-3 to TRBJ1-1; 7 bases align to TRBD1. V gave up 5 bases and J gave up 3 bases; unmatched junction bases: 6. The CDR3 has 14 amino acids. Germline assignment: CDR1 ENHRY and CDR2 SYGVKD. The CDR3 DNA is TGTGCCATCAGTCCCGGGACAGTCTACACTGAAGCTTTCTTT. Its protein product is CAISPGTVYTEAFF.

In this sample, this clonotype turned up many times. The CDR3 DNA follows: TGTGCCAGCAGGCCTTCGGACAGAAGGCTACTGCAAGAGACCCAGTACTTC. Translating gives CASRPSDRRLLQETQYF. The rearrangement joins TRBV6-6 to TRBJ2-5, with a possible D match to TRBD1 (6 bases). This CDR3 has 17 amino acids. The germline gives CDR1 MNHNY, CDR2 SVGAGI (reference sequence). Trimming shortened V by 6 bases and J by 2 bases, and 22 bases separated the two germline ends.